Below are 16 T cell receptor beta chains sequenced from a single sample in a study of blood T cell repertoires in COVID-19. Produced via immunoSEQ multiplex PCR; TCRdb's table is partial and in-frame only. The table records 95,000 to 150,000 clones, approximately 82% of them present only once. Material: peripheral blood. The receptors were gathered from a woman aged 50 to 60 with acute or convalescent COVID-19.

The chain combines TRBV18 with TRBJ1-5; D ambiguous. V was cut by 5 bases and J by 1 base, with 9 bases left in between. Per germline, CDR1 KGHSH and CDR2 LQKENI. The CDR3 covers 14 residues. For the CDR3, the DNA is TGTGCCAGCTCAGACCAGGCCAGCAATCAGCCCCAGCATTTT. Amino acids: CASSDQASNQPQHF.

V usage is TRBV7-9 and J usage is TRBJ2-7, with a possible D match to TRBD1 (6 bases). The germline gives CDR1 SEHNR, CDR2 FQNEAQ (reference sequence). Trimming shortened V by 5 bases and J by 0 bases, and 8 bases separated the two germline ends. There are 13 residues in the CDR3. CDR3 amino acids: CASSRQVSYEQYF. CDR3 nucleotides: TGTGCCAGCAGCCGACAGGTCTCCTACGAGCAGTACTTC.

V usage is TRBV5-5 and J usage is TRBJ1-1, with 8 bases fitting TRBD1. The V gene end was trimmed by 3 bases and the J gene end by 2 bases; junction bases not matched to a gene: 12. CDR1 SGHKS and CDR2 YYEKEE come from the germline V gene (reference sequence). The CDR3 runs to 17 residues. CDR3 nucleotides: TGTGCCAGCAGCTCGAGAGCCCAGGGGGCCGGTAACACTGAAGCTTTCTTT. It yields the protein CASSSRAQGAGNTEAFF.

CDR3 loop: CASSQGQVLSNQPQHF. CDR3 bases: TGTGCCAGCAGCCAGGGACAGGTGCTTAGCAATCAGCCCCAGCATTTT. The chain uses TRBV2 and TRBJ1-5; TRBD1 matches at 8 bases. The length of the CDR3 is 16 residues. In germline, CDR1 is SNHLY, CDR2 FYNNEI. The V segment lost 6 bases and the J segment 0 bases; nucleotides outside the gene matches: 7.

The chain recombines TRBV6-1 with TRBJ2-5; D remains ambiguous. This CDR3 is 13 amino acids long. V lost 2 bases and J 5 bases, leaving 9 bases between the germline ends. Per germline, CDR1 MNHNS and CDR2 SASEGT. The CDR3 protein is CASSESGWETQYF. The CDR3 DNA is TGTGCCAGCAGTGAATCCGGGTGGGAGACCCAGTACTTC.

The V call is TRBV4-1, the J call TRBJ1-2, with TRBD1 identical over 9 bases. The CDR3 spans 13 residues. Germline V gene sequence: CDR1 MGHRA, CDR2 YSYEKL. Unmatched junction bases numbered 6, after V lost 5 bases and J lost 8 bases. CDR3 nucleotides: TGCGCCAGCAGCTGGACAGGGGCGGGAGGCTACACCTTC. It is translated as CASSWTGAGGYTF.

The rearrangement links TRBV7-2 to TRBJ1-1; D unclear. Deletions cut 1 base from V and 1 base from J, with 4 bases between. The CDR3 totals 13 residues. Germline V gives CDR1 SGHTA, CDR2 FQGNSA. The CDR3 DNA follows: TGTGCCAGCAGCTTAGGCAGGAACACTGAAGCTTTCTTT. It encodes CASSLGRNTEAFF. The complete variable domain, with remaining parts taken from reference TRBV7-2 and TRBJ1-1, reads GAGVSQSPSNKVTEKGKDVELRCDPISGHTALYWYRQSLGQGLEFLIYFQGNSAPDKSGLPSDRFSAERTGGSVSTLTIQRTQQEDSAVYLCASSLGRNTEAFFGQGTRLTVV.

The V and J genes are TRBV9 and TRBJ2-1; TRBD2 agrees at 14 bases. V dropped 4 bases and J dropped 3; count of bases not matched to a gene: 6. This CDR3 has 17 amino acids. Germline CDR1 reads SGDLS; CDR2 reads YYNGEE. The CDR3 DNA reads TGTGCCAGCAGCCCCATGGGGACTAGCGGGGGCTACAATGAGCAGTTCTTC. Its protein product is CASSPMGTSGGYNEQFF.

This chain links TRBV11-1 with TRBJ1-4, with 7 bases identical to TRBD1. Germline loops: CDR1 SGHAT, CDR2 FQDESV (reference sequence). This CDR3 has 15 amino acids. The trim removed 5 bases at V and 6 bases at J, leaving 9 bases unmatched. This CDR3 reads CASSPGDSLDEKLFF. CDR3 DNA: TGTGCCAGCAGCCCCGGGGACAGTCTCGATGAAAAACTGTTTTTT.

V usage is TRBV2 and J usage is TRBJ1-2; TRBD1 agrees at 8 bases. In germline, CDR1 is SNHLY, CDR2 FYNNEI. The V and J ends lost 6 bases and 7 bases, in that order; junction bases with no gene match: 7. The CDR3 loop spans 13 amino acids. CDR3 in amino acids: CASSELTGVGYTF. The CDR3 nucleotides read TGTGCCAGCAGCGAATTGACAGGGGTTGGCTACACCTTC. The entire variable domain, with the rest obtained from reference TRBV2 and TRBJ1-2, is as follows: EPEVTQTPSHQVTQMGQEVILRCVPISNHLYFYWYRQILGQKVEFLVSFYNNEISEKSEIFDDQFSVERPDGSNFTLKIRSTKLEDSAMYFCASSELTGVGYTFGSGTRLTVV.

In this sample, this clone turned up once. This chain joins TRBV29-1 and TRBJ2-2, with D hard to call. This CDR3 region has 13 residues. The V end lost 5 bases, the J end lost 2 bases, and 9 bases lay between the germline ends. Germline V gives CDR1 SQVTM, CDR2 ANQGSEA. This CDR3 reads CSVSVQNTGELFF. The CDR3 DNA reads as TGCAGCGTTAGCGTCCAAAACACCGGGGAGCTGTTTTTT.

This clone was seen more than once but under ten times. The gene calls are TRBV7-9 and TRBJ2-1; 9 nucleotides agree with TRBD1. This CDR3 comprises 15 residues. CDR1 is SEHNR, CDR2 FQNEAQ, per germline (reference sequence). Trimming at V came to 1 base and at J to 7 bases, leaving 5 bases not matched to a gene. Written as DNA, the CDR3 is TGTGCCAGCAGCTTAGGGGACAGGGCGGGGAATGAGCAGTTCTTC. Protein product: CASSLGDRAGNEQFF.

V is TRBV19 and J is TRBJ2-6; D perhaps matches TRBD2 (5 bases). V was shortened by 8 bases and J by 0 bases, with 11 bases between the two germline ends. The CDR3 sequence is 15 residues long. The germline gives CDR1 LNHDA, CDR2 SQIVND (reference sequence). The CDR3: CASLGGFSGANVLTF. Written as DNA, the CDR3 is TGTGCCAGTCTAGGCGGGTTCTCTGGGGCCAACGTCCTGACTTTC.

The chain has TRBV5-5 and TRBJ2-1; 10 bases align to TRBD1. Germline assignment: CDR1 SGHKS and CDR2 YYEKEE (reference sequence). V gave up 4 bases and J gave up 5 bases; unmatched junction bases: 6. This CDR3 has 15 residues. This chain's CDR3 is CASSPRTGGNNEQFF. DNA for the CDR3: TGTGCCAGCAGCCCCCGGACAGGGGGTAACAATGAGCAGTTCTTC. Variable domain in full (rest from reference TRBV5-5 and TRBJ2-1): DAGVTQSPTHLIKTRGQQVTLRCSPISGHKSVSWYQQVLGQGPQFIFQYYEKEERGRGNFPDRFSARQFPNYSSELNVNALLLGDSALYLCASSPRTGGNNEQFFGPGTRLTVL.

This clone was seen a handful of times. The chain employs TRBV24-1 and TRBJ2-1, with 7 bases lining up with TRBD1. Unmatched junction bases numbered 9, after V lost 5 bases and J lost 9 bases. There are 14 residues in the CDR3. CDR1 KGHDR and CDR2 SFDVKD come from the germline V gene. The CDR3 protein is CATSVTGELSEQFF. DNA of the CDR3: TGTGCCACCAGTGTCACAGGGGAGTTAAGTGAGCAGTTCTTC.

The chain joins TRBV15 to TRBJ1-2; D is unresolved. The CDR3 consists of 12 residues. Germline CDR1 reads LNHNV; CDR2 reads YYDKDF (reference sequence). Trimming removed 5 bases from V and 4 bases from J, with 8 bases in between. The DNA for the CDR3 is TGTGCCACCAGCGCCAGGCTCTATGGCTACACCTTC. Translated: CATSARLYGYTF.